A selection of T cell receptor beta chains follows, all from one sample in a study of CD8 T cells in ankylosing spondylitis. TCRdb reprocessed the 5' RACE reads via MiXCR and lists one record per CDR3 protein. The sample has 150,000 to 200,000 distinct CDR3 sequences; around 8.9% are singletons. The source material was blood, either unsorted or a sorted T cell fraction (not recorded which). Receptors were obtained from a female donor with ankylosing spondylitis or in good health (not recorded which). CDR3s include the opening cysteine and the closing phenylalanine or tryptophan. A D gene is named only where the DNA matches it firmly. Size values are once, few and many counts, or a class for expanded clones, and some rows have none.

V	size	length	D	J	DNA	CDR3
TRBV7-3	many	13	-	TRBJ2-1	TGTGCCAGCAGCTTAGAACTCTACAATGAGCAGTTCTTC	CASSLELYNEQFF
TRBV4-3	many	14	-	TRBJ2-3	TGCGCCAGCAGCCAAGATAAAATAACAGATACGCAGTATTTT	CASSQDKITDTQYF
TRBV10-3	many	16	TRBD1	TRBJ2-3	TGTGCCATCAGTGAGCCGCGGACAGGCGTCAAAGATACGCAGTATTTT	CAISEPRTGVKDTQYF
TRBV20-1	many	18	TRBD2	TRBJ2-3	TGCAGTGCTGAAGCGGGACTAGCGGAGCGGACTAGCACAGATACGCAGTATTTT	CSAEAGLAERTSTDTQYF
TRBV12-3/TRBV12-4	-	16	TRBD1	TRBJ1-6	TGTGCCAGCAGGCATGACAGGGCCGAATATAATTCACCCCTCCACTTT	CASRHDRAEYNSPLHF
TRBV12-3/TRBV12-4	-	15	TRBD2	TRBJ2-5	TGTGCCAGCCTAGGTGGCGGGAGTGATCAAGAGACCCAGTACTTC	CASLGGGSDQETQYF
TRBV7-2	many	17	TRBD2	TRBJ2-3	TGTGCCAGCAGCTCAACCCAGGAGCGGGAGAGCACAGATACGCAGTATTTT	CASSSTQERESTDTQYF
TRBV7-6	-	14	TRBD1	TRBJ1-4	TGTGCCAGCAGCCACGTGGGACAGGGTGGAAAACTGTTTTTT	CASSHVGQGGKLFF
TRBV6-2/TRBV6-3	-	18	TRBD2	TRBJ2-1	TGTGCCAGCAGTCCTGAAGCCCCCCTAAAGCGGGGCCCCAATGAGCAGTTCTTC	CASSPEAPLKRGPNEQFF
TRBV9	-	13	-	TRBJ2-5	TGTGCCAGCAGCCCCCTGGGGCCAGAGACCCAGTACTTC	CASSPLGPETQYF
TRBV12-5	-	18	-	TRBJ1-1	TGTGCTAGTGGTTTCTTATTGGGACAAGACACTTTCTACACTGAAGCTTTCTTT	CASGFLLGQDTFYTEAFF
TRBV29-1	few	20	-	TRBJ1-2	TGCAGCGTTGAAGATCCGTGGCTTCCGGGATATTCCAATAATAACTATGGCTACACCTTC	CSVEDPWLPGYSNNNYGYTF
TRBV7-9	few	14	TRBD2	TRBJ2-5	TGTGCCAGCAGCTCGACCCCGGGGGGAGAGACCCAGTACTTC	CASSSTPGGETQYF
TRBV20-1	many	14	TRBD2	TRBJ2-7	TGCAGTGCTAGAGTAGCGGGAGGGCCCTACGAGCAGTACTTC	CSARVAGGPYEQYF
TRBV5-1	-	13	-	TRBJ1-1	TGCGCCAGCAGCCGGGAGCCGAACACTGAAGCTTTCTTT	CASSREPNTEAFF
TRBV9	-	13	-	TRBJ2-1	TGTGCCAGCAGCGTAGGAGGAGTTGATGAGCAGTTCTTC	CASSVGGVDEQFF
TRBV20-1	few	14	-	TRBJ1-5	TGCAGTGCTAGAGAAGGGTTTAGCAATCAGCCCCAGCATTTT	CSAREGFSNQPQHF
TRBV2	many	15	TRBD2	TRBJ2-2	TGTGCCGGGGAGATAGCGGGAGCAAACACCGGGGAGCTGTTTTTT	CAGEIAGANTGELFF
TRBV9	few	14	TRBD1	TRBJ2-2	TGTGCCAGCAGCGCGGGACAGGGCACCGGGGAGCTGTTTTTT	CASSAGQGTGELFF
TRBV9	-	15	-	TRBJ2-2	TGTGCCAGCAGCGGGGGCCCCCCTGCCACCGGGGAGCTGTTTTTT	CASSGGPPATGELFF
TRBV7-9	few	15	TRBD1	TRBJ2-7	TGTGCCAGCAGCTATTCACAGGGGGCGGTCTACGAGCAGTACTTC	CASSYSQGAVYEQYF
TRBV20-1	few	13	-	TRBJ2-7	TGCAGTGCGCTTGAGGGGAGCTCCTACGAGCAGTACTTC	CSALEGSSYEQYF
TRBV20-1	few	18	TRBD2	TRBJ2-1	TGCAGTGCTAGAGGTCTGGGACTAGCGGGCCTCTCCTACAATGAGCAGTTCTTC	CSARGLGLAGLSYNEQFF
TRBV25-1	few	16	-	TRBJ2-5	TGTGCCAGCAGTGAATCTGCAGGGGTGCCGCAAGAGACCCAGTACTTC	CASSESAGVPQETQYF
TRBV6-2/TRBV6-3	few	17	TRBD1	TRBJ1-5	TGTGCCAGCAGTTCCCAGGACAGGGTGAGGAGCAATCAGCCCCAGCATTTT	CASSSQDRVRSNQPQHF
TRBV19	-	15	TRBD1	TRBJ1-6	TGTGCCAGTAGTGCCGGGACAGCACCCAATTCACCCCTCCACTTT	CASSAGTAPNSPLHF
TRBV6-2/TRBV6-3	-	17	-	TRBJ1-5	TGTGCCAGCAGTTACTTTACTCCTGACGGCTACAATCAGCCCCAGCATTTT	CASSYFTPDGYNQPQHF
TRBV2	-	14	TRBD1	TRBJ2-4	TGTGCCAGCAGACATTCACAGGGGAGAGACATTCAGTACTTC	CASRHSQGRDIQYF
TRBV7-6	few	14	-	TRBJ2-3	TGTGCCAGCAGCTTAGAGTCAGGGACAGATACGCAGTATTTT	CASSLESGTDTQYF
TRBV5-6	many	12	-	TRBJ2-7	TGTGCCAGCAGCTTAGGGAACTACGAGCAGTACTTC	CASSLGNYEQYF
TRBV29-1	many	13	-	TRBJ2-1	TGCAGCGTTTCTGTGGGACGATACAATGAGCAGTTCTTC	CSVSVGRYNEQFF
TRBV7-3	-	13	-	TRBJ2-2	TGTGCCAGCAGCTTACCAGACATCGGAGAGCTGTTTTTT	CASSLPDIGELFF
TRBV2	-	13	-	TRBJ1-5	TGTGCCAGCAGTGTCTCTAGCAATCAGCCCCAGCATTTT	CASSVSSNQPQHF
TRBV6-1	many	16	TRBD1	TRBJ1-2	TGTGCCAGCAGCCCCCAGACAGGGGCCGGTAACTATGGCTACACCTTC	CASSPQTGAGNYGYTF
TRBV5-1	-	14	-	TRBJ1-1	TGCGCCAGCAGCTTGGACCCATTGGGCACTGAAGCTTTCTTT	CASSLDPLGTEAFF